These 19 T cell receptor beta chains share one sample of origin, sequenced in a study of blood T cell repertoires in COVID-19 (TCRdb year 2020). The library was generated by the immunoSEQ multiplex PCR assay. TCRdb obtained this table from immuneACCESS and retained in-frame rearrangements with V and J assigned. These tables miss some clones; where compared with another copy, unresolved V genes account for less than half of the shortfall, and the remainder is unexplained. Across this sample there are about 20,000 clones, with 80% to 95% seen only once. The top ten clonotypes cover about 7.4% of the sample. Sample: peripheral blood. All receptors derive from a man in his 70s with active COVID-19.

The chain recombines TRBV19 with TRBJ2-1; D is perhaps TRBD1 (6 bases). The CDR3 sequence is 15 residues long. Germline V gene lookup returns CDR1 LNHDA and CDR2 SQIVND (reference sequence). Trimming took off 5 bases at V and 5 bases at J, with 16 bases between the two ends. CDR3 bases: TGTGCCAGTAGTTTACCCGGGACAACCCACAATGAGCAGTTCTTC. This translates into CASSLPGTTHNEQFF. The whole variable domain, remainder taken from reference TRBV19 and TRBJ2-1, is DGGITQSPKYLFRKEGQNVTLSCEQNLNHDAMYWYRQDPGQGLRLIYYSQIVNDFQKGDIAEGYSVSREKKESFPLTVTSAQKNPTAFYLCASSLPGTTHNEQFFGPGTRLTVL.

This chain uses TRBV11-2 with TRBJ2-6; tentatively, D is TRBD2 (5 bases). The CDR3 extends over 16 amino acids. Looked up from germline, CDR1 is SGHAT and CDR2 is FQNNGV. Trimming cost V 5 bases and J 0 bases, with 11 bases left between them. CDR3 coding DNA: TGTGCCAGCAGCGCCGGACTGTTCTCTGGGGCCAACGTCCTGACTTTC. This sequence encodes CASSAGLFSGANVLTF.

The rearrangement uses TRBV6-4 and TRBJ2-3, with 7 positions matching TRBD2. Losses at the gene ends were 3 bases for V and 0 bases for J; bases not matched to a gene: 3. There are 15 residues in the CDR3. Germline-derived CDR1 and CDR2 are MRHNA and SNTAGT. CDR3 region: CASSEQAGSTDTQYF. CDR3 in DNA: TGTGCCAGCAGTGAGCAAGCGGGAAGCACAGATACGCAGTATTTT.

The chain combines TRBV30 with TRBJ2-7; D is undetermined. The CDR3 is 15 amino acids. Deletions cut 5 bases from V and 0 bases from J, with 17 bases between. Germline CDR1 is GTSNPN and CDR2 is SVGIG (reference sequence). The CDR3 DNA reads TGTGCCTGGGGTGCCGGAGACGGTCCCTCCTACGAGCAGTACTTC. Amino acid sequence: CAWGAGDGPSYEQYF.

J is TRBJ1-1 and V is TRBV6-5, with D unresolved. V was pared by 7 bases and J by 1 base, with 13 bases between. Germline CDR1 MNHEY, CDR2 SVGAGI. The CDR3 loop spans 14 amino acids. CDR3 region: CASTSAVGNTEAFF. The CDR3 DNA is TGTGCCAGCACCTCAGCGGTTGGGAACACTGAAGCTTTCTTT.

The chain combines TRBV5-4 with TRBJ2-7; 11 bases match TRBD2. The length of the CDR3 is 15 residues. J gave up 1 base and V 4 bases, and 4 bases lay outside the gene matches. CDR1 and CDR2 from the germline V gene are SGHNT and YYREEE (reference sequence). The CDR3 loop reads CASSPGLAESYEQYF. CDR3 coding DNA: TGTGCCAGCAGCCCGGGACTAGCGGAATCCTACGAGCAGTACTTC.

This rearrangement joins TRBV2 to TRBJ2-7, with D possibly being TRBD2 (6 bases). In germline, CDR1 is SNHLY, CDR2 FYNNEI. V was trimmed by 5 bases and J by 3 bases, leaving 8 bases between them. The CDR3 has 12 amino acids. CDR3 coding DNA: TGTGCCAGCAGTCCGGGGGTCTACGAGCAGTACTTC. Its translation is CASSPGVYEQYF. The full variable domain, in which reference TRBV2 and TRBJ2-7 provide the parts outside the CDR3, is EPEVTQTPSHQVTQMGQEVILRCVPISNHLYFYWYRQILGQKVEFLVSFYNNEISEKSEIFDDQFSVERPDGSNFTLKIRSTKLEDSAMYFCASSPGVYEQYFGPGTRLTVT.

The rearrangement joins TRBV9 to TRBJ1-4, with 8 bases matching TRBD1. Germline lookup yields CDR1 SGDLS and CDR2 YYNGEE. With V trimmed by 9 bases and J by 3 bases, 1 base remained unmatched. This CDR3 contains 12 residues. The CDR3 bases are TGTGCCAAGGACAGGGCTAATGAAAAACTGTTTTTT. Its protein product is CAKDRANEKLFF.

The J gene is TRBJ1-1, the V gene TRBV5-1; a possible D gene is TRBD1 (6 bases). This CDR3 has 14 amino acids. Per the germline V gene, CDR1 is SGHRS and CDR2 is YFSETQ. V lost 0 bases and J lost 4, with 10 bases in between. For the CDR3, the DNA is TGCGCCAGCAGCTTGGGAGGGGGAACCACTGAAGCTTTCTTT. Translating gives CASSLGGGTTEAFF.

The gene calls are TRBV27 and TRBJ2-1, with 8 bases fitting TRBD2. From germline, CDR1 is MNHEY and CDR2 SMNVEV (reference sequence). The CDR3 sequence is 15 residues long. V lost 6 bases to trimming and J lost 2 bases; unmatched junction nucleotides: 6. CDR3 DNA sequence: TGTGCCAGCAGCCCCCTAGCGGGCGCCTACAATGAGCAGTTCTTC. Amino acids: CASSPLAGAYNEQFF.

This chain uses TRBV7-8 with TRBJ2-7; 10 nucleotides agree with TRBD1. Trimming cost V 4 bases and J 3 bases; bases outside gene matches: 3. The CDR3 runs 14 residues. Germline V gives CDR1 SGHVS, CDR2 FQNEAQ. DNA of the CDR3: TGTGCCAGCAGCTACCGGGACAGGGGCTACGAGCAGTACTTC. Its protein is CASSYRDRGYEQYF.

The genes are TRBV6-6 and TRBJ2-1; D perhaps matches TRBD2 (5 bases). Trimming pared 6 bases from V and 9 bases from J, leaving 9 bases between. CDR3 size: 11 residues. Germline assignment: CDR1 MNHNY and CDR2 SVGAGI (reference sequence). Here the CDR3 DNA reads TGTGCCAGCAGCCCAGAGGGTGAGCAGTTCTTC. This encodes CASSPEGEQFF.

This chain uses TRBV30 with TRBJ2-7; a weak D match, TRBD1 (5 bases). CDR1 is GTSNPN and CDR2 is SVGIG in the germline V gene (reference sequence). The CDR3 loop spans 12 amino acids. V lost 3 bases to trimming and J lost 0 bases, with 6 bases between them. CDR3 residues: CAWRGDSYEQYF. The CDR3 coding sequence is TGTGCCTGGAGAGGGGACTCCTACGAGCAGTACTTC.

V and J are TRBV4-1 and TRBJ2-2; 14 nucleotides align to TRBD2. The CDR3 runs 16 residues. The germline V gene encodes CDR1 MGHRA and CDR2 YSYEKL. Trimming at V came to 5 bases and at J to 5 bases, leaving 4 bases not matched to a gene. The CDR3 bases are TGCGCCAGCAGCGAGACTAGCGGGAGGGAAACCGGGGAGCTGTTTTTT. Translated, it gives CASSETSGRETGELFF.

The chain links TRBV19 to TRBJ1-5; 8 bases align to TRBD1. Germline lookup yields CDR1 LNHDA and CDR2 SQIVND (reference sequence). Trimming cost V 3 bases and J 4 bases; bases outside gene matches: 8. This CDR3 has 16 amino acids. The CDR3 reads CASSILGQGANQPQHF. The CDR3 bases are TGTGCCAGTAGTATCTTGGGGCAGGGGGCGAATCAGCCCCAGCATTTT.

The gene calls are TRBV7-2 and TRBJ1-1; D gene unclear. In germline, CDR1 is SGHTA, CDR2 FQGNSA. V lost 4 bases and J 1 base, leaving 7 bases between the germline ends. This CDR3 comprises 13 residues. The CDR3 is CASSSQANTEAFF. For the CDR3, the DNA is TGTGCCAGCAGCTCTCAGGCGAACACTGAAGCTTTCTTT. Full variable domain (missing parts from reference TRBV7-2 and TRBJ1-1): GAGVSQSPSNKVTEKGKDVELRCDPISGHTALYWYRQSLGQGLEFLIYFQGNSAPDKSGLPSDRFSAERTGGSVSTLTIQRTQQEDSAVYLCASSSQANTEAFFGQGTRLTVV.

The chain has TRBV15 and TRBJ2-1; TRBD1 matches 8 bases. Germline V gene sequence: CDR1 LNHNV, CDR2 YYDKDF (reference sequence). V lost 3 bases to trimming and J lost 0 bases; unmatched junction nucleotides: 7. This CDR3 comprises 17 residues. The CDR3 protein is CATSRGTGQSSYNEQFF. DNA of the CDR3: TGTGCCACCAGCAGGGGGACAGGCCAGAGCTCCTACAATGAGCAGTTCTTC.

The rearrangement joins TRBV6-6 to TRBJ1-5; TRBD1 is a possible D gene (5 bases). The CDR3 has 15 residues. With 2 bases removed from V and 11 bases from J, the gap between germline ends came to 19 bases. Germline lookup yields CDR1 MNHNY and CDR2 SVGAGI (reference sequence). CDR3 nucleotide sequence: TGTGCCAGCAGTTACCCCCCCGGCCAGGGATCGGCCCAGCATTTT. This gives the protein CASSYPPGQGSAQHF.

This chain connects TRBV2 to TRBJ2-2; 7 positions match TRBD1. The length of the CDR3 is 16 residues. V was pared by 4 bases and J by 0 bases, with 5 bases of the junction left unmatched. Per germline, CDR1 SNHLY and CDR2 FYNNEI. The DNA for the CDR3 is TGTGCCAGCAGTGTAACCGGGACAGCGAACACCGGGGAGCTGTTTTTT. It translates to CASSVTGTANTGELFF.